The 18 T cell receptor beta chains below were found in one sample sequenced in a study of shared clonotypes between healthy human individuals. Terminally differentiated effector memory CD45RA+ cells were excluded by CCR7 positive selection of CD45RO-negative cells. Profiled with immunoSEQ multiplex PCR; TCRdb holds only in-frame clones, not every one. Of approximately 2,200,000 clones listed, about 92% are singletons. Sequencing input: naive CD8+ T cells from PBMCs. Every receptor here comes from a man aged 18 to 29 in good health. Some clones in this sample may be carry-over from other donors' samples.

V is TRBV2 and J is TRBJ1-5; no clear D. V dropped 7 bases and J dropped 1 base, with 11 bases sitting between them. This CDR3 is built from 14 residues. Germline CDR1 SNHLY, CDR2 FYNNEI. CDR3 residues: CASTTGPSNQPQHF. CDR3 in DNA: TGTGCCAGCACTACCGGGCCCAGCAATCAGCCCCAGCATTTT.

The chain links TRBV6-6 to TRBJ2-3; D is ambiguous. V lost 7 bases to trimming and J lost 4 bases, with 15 bases between them. The CDR3 is made up of 14 amino acids. Per germline, CDR1 MNHNY and CDR2 SVGAGI (reference sequence). The CDR3 DNA sequence: TGTGCCAGCACAGTCACAATACGTGCAGATACGCAGTATTTT. It codes for CASTVTIRADTQYF.

This chain links TRBV2 with TRBJ1-2; no clear D gene. V was pared by 6 bases and J by 6 bases, with 14 bases between. The germline V gene has CDR1 SNHLY and CDR2 FYNNEI. The CDR3 runs to 13 residues. The DNA for the CDR3 is TGTGCCAGCAGCGCGGCTAGTACCCATGGCTACACCTTC. Protein product: CASSAASTHGYTF.

The chain uses TRBV29-1 and TRBJ2-1; D is unresolved. The CDR3 has 12 residues. Germline V CDR1 and CDR2: SQVTM, ANQGSEA. V lost 7 bases, J lost 4 bases, and 11 bases lay in between. CDR3 amino acids: CSALFPYNEQFF. CDR3 nucleotide sequence: TGCAGCGCCCTCTTCCCTTACAATGAGCAGTTCTTC.

The chain combines TRBV29-1 with TRBJ2-1, with D maybe TRBD1 (6 bases). The V and J ends lost 0 bases and 5 bases respectively, with 14 bases between them. There are 15 residues in the CDR3. Germline loops: CDR1 SQVTM, CDR2 ANQGSEA. CDR3 bases: TGCAGCGTTGAAGATACAACAGGGATCAACAATGAGCAGTTCTTC. It translates to CSVEDTTGINNEQFF.

The V and J genes are TRBV7-9 and TRBJ2-7; D is unresolved. The V gene lost 2 bases and the J gene lost 6 bases, with 8 bases spanning the gap. This CDR3 has 12 amino acids. Germline CDR1 SEHNR, CDR2 FQNEAQ (reference sequence). The CDR3 DNA reads TGTGCCAGCAGCTTAACCCCCTCCGAGCAGTACTTC. Translation: CASSLTPSEQYF.

This clone appeared a few times. This sample includes further DNA sequences coding for the same CDR3. CDR3: CASSLGGIAFF. The DNA for the CDR3 is TGCGCCAGCAGCTTGGGAGGGATTGCTTTCTTT. The chain is built from TRBV5-1 and TRBJ1-1; D uncertain. This CDR3 is 11 amino acids long. CDR1 and CDR2 from the germline V gene are SGHRS and YFSETQ. V lost 0 bases to trimming and J lost 11 bases, with 8 bases between them.

About this clone itself: Compared with germline, one end of the junction differs, possibly owing to a read error. The V call is TRBV4-1, the J call TRBJ2-7, with a weak D call TRBD1 (6 bases). Germline V gives CDR1 MGHRA, CDR2 YSYEKL. The CDR3 runs to 15 residues. The CDR3 nucleotides are TGCGCCAGCAGTCAAGGACTGACAGGCTACTACGAGCAGTACTTC. Residues: CASSQGLTGYYEQYF.

This sequence joins TRBV7-8 and TRBJ2-1; TRBD2 matches 11 bases. With 2 bases clipped from V and 0 bases from J, the junction kept 9 bases outside the gene matches. The CDR3 has 19 amino acids. Germline-derived CDR1 and CDR2 are SGHVS and FQNEAQ. The CDR3 reads CASSLWGTSGAISYNEQFF. CDR3 DNA sequence: TGTGCCAGCAGCTTATGGGGGACTAGCGGAGCCATCTCCTACAATGAGCAGTTCTTC.

The rearrangement uses TRBV28 and TRBJ1-5, with D unclear. This CDR3 comprises 13 residues. Trimming left V 3 bases short and J 7 bases short, with 10 bases between. From germline, CDR1 is MDHEN and CDR2 SYDVKM. The CDR3 region has the DNA TGTGCCAGCAGTTTGGGGATCAGCCAGCCCCAGCATTTT. It encodes CASSLGISQPQHF.

The chain joins TRBV13 to TRBJ2-7; D is perhaps TRBD1 or TRBD2 (5 bases each). From germline, CDR1 is PRHDT and CDR2 FYEKMQ (reference sequence). V was shortened by 1 base and J by 3 bases, with 13 bases between the two germline ends. The CDR3 has 15 residues. The CDR3 DNA sequence: TGTGCCAGCAGCTTAGTGGGGGAGAGTCTCTACGAGCAGTACTTC. Translated, it gives CASSLVGESLYEQYF. The whole variable domain, filled in from reference TRBV13 and TRBJ2-7, reads AAGVIQSPRHLIKEKRETATLKCYPIPRHDTVYWYQQGPGQDPQFLISFYEKMQSDKGSIPDRFSAQQFSDYHSELNMSSLELGDSALYFCASSLVGESLYEQYFGPGTRLTVT.

This clone showed up just a few times. The V and J genes are TRBV11-2 and TRBJ1-1; D is uncertain. Trimming pared 2 bases from V and 3 bases from J, leaving 4 bases between. CDR1 SGHAT and CDR2 FQNNGV come from the germline V gene. The CDR3 length is 12 residues. This chain's CDR3 is CASSLIHTEAFF. CDR3 nucleotides: TGTGCCAGCAGCTTAATTCACACTGAAGCTTTCTTT.

The chain links TRBV27 to TRBJ2-7, with unresolved D. The CDR3 runs to 12 residues. V was cut by 4 bases and J by 5 bases, with 9 bases left in between. Germline lookup yields CDR1 MNHEY and CDR2 SMNVEV (reference sequence). This CDR3 is CASSSAGNEQYF. The CDR3 DNA reads as TGTGCCAGCAGTTCGGCAGGAAACGAGCAGTACTTC.

The V call is TRBV19, the J call TRBJ2-3, with 8 bases aligning to TRBD2. This CDR3 region has 15 residues. CDR1 is LNHDA and CDR2 is SQIVND in the germline V gene (reference sequence). V dropped 1 base and J dropped 10; count of bases not matched to a gene: 10. The CDR3 DNA is TGTGCCAGTAGTATAGCGGGAGGGACAAACCAACCGCAGTATTTT. It translates to CASSIAGGTNQPQYF.

The chain combines TRBV6-1 with TRBJ2-7; D gene uncertain. The germline gives CDR1 MNHNS, CDR2 SASEGT. CDR3 length equals 14 residues. Trimming removed 1 base from V and 2 bases from J, with 9 bases in between. The CDR3 here is CASSEVIFAYEQYF. The CDR3 bases are TGTGCCAGCAGTGAAGTAATCTTTGCCTACGAGCAGTACTTC.

V gene TRBV4-1 combines with J gene TRBJ1-5, with D possibly being TRBD1 (5 bases). This CDR3 contains 15 residues. Looked up from germline, CDR1 is MGHRA and CDR2 is YSYEKL. V shed 6 bases and J shed 1 base, with 13 bases lying between them. CDR3 in amino acids: CASRSGPESNQPQHF. The CDR3 coding sequence is TGCGCCAGCAGATCGGGACCTGAGAGCAATCAGCCCCAGCATTTT.

This rearrangement joins TRBV15 to TRBJ1-1, with 7 positions matching TRBD1. V shed 4 bases and J 5 bases; nucleotides not matched to a gene: 19. There are 18 residues in the CDR3. Germline-derived CDR1 and CDR2 are LNHNV and YYDKDF (reference sequence). The CDR3 is CATSTDRVDRMGRTEAFF. The CDR3 bases are TGTGCCACCAGCACTGACAGGGTGGATCGAATGGGGAGGACTGAAGCTTTCTTT. Filled out from reference TRBV15 and TRBJ1-1, the complete variable domain reads DAMVIQNPRYQVTQFGKPVTLSCSQTLNHNVMYWYQQKSSQAPKLLFHYYDKDFNNEADTPDNFQSRRPNTSFCFLDIRSPGLGDTAMYLCATSTDRVDRMGRTEAFFGQGTRLTVV.

The chain uses TRBV27 and TRBJ2-1; either TRBD1 or TRBD2 may supply D (5 bases each). This CDR3 is built from 13 residues. The germline CDR1 and CDR2 sequences are MNHEY and SMNVEV (reference sequence). The V end lost 4 bases, the J end lost 13 bases, and 17 bases lay between the germline ends. The CDR3 region has the DNA TGTGCCAGCAGTTCACTAAGCCGGGACCCACAGTTCTTC. The encoded protein is CASSSLSRDPQFF.